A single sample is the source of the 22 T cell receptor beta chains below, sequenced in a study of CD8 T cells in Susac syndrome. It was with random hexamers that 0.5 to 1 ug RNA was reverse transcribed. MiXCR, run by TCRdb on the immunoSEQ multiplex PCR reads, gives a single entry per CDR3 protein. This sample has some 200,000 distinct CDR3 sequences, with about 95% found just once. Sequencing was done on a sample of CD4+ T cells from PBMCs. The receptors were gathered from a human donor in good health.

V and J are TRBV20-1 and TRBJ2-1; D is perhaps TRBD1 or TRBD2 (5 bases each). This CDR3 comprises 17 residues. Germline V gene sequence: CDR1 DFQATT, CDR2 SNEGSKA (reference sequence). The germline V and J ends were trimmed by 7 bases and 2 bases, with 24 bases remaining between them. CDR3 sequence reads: CSVAAPLVGVPYNEQFF. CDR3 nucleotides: TGCAGTGTCGCGGCCCCTCTCGTGGGGGTCCCCTACAATGAGCAGTTCTTC.

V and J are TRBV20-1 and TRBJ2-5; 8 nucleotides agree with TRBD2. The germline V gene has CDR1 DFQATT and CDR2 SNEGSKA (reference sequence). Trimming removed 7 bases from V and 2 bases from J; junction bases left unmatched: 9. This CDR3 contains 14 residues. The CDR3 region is CSVRTSGFQETQYF. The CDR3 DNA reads TGCAGTGTCCGTACTAGCGGATTTCAAGAGACCCAGTACTTC.

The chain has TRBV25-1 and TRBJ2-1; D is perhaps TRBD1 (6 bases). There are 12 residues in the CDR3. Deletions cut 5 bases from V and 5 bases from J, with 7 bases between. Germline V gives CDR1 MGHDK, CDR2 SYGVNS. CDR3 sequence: CASSRQDNEQFF. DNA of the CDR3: TGTGCCAGCAGTAGACAGGACAATGAGCAGTTCTTC.

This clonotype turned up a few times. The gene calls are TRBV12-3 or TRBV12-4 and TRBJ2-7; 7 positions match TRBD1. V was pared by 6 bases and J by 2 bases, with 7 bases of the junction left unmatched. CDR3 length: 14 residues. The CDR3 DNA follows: TGTGCCAGCAGCCCACGGACAGGAGCCTACGAGCAGTACTTC. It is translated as CASSPRTGAYEQYF.

CDR3 nucleotides: TGTGCCTGGAGTGAAGGGGGAGCTGGGGAGCTGTTTTTT. It yields the protein CAWSEGGAGELFF. The chain is built from TRBV30 and TRBJ2-2, with D tentatively TRBD1 (6 bases). Trimming took 1 base from V and 8 from J, leaving 11 bases between them. Germline loops: CDR1 GTSNPN, CDR2 SVGIG (reference sequence). CDR3 size: 13 residues.

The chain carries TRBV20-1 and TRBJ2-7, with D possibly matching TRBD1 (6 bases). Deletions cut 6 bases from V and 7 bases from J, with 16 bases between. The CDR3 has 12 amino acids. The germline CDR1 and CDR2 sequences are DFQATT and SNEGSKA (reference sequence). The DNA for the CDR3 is TGCAGTGCCCTTCAGGGGTCCCGGGAGCAGTACTTC. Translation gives CSALQGSREQYF.

The CDR3 nucleotides are TGCAGCGTTGAACCCCACGGACGGTCCAACTATGGCTACACCTTC. It encodes CSVEPHGRSNYGYTF. The chain links TRBV29-1 to TRBJ1-2; D gene ambiguous. CDR1 and CDR2 from the germline V gene are SQVTM and ANQGSEA. The CDR3 sequence is 15 residues long. V was trimmed by 2 bases and J by 2 bases, leaving 15 bases between them.

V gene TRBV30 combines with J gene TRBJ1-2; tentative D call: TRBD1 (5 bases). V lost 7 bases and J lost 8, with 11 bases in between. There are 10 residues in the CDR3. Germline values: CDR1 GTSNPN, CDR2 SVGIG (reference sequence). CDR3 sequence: CASWTPGYTF. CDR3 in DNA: TGTGCCTCTTGGACACCGGGCTACACCTTC.

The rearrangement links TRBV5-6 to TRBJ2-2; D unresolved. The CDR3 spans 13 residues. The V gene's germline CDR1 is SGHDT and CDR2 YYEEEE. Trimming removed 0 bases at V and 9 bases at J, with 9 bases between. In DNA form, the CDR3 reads TGTGCCAGCAGCTTGGGGAACGGGCGGGAGCTGTTTTTT. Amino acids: CASSLGNGRELFF.

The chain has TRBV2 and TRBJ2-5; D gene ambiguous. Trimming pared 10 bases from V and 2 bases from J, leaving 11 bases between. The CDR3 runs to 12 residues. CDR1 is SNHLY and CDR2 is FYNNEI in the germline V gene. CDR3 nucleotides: TGTGCCACCGGCGAGGCACAAGAGACCCAGTACTTC. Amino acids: CATGEAQETQYF.

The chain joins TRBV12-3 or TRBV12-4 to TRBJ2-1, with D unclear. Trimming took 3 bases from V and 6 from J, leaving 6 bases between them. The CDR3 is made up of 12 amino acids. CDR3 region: CASSFVVNEQFF. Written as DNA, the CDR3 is TGTGCCAGCAGTTTCGTCGTCAATGAGCAGTTCTTC.

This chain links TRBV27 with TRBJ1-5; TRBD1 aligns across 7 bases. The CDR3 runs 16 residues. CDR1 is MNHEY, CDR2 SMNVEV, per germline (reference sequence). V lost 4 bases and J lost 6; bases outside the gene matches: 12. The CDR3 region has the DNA TGTGCCAGCAGTTCCCTGAGGCAGGGGACAGTTCAGCCCCAGCATTTT. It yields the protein CASSSLRQGTVQPQHF.

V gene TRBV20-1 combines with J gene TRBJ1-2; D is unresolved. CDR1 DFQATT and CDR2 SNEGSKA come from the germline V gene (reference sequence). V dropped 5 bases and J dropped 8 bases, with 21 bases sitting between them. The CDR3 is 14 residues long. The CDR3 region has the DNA TGCAGTGCTCTCCCCCTGGGCCACTTCAGGGGCTACACCTTC. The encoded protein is CSALPLGHFRGYTF.

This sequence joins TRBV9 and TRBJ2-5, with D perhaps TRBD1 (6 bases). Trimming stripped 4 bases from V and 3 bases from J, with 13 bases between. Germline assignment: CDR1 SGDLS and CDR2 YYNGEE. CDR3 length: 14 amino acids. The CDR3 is CASSTGTLKETQYF. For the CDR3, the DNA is TGTGCCAGCAGCACAGGGACCTTGAAAGAGACCCAGTACTTC.

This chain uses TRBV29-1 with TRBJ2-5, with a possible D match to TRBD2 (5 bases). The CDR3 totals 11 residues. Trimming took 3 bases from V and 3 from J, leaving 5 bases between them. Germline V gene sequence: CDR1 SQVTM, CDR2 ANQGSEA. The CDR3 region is CSVEREETQYF. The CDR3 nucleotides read TGCAGCGTTGAGAGGGAAGAGACCCAGTACTTC.

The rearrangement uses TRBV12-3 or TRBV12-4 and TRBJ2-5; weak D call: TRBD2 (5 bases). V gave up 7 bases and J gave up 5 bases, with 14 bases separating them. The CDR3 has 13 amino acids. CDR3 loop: CASTPGRGETQYF. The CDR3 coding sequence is TGTGCCAGCACCCCCGGGCGAGGGGAGACCCAGTACTTC.

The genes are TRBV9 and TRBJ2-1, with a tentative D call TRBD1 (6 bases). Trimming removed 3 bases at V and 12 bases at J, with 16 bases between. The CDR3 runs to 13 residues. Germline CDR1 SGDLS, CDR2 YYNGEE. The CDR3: CASSANTGSGQFF. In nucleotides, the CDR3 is TGTGCCAGCAGCGCAAACACAGGGTCAGGGCAGTTCTTC.

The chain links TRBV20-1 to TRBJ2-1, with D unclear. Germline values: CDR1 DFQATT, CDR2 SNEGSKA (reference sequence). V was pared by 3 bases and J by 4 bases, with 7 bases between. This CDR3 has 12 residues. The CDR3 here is CSARTAYNEQFF. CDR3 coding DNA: TGCAGTGCTAGGACTGCGTACAATGAGCAGTTCTTC.

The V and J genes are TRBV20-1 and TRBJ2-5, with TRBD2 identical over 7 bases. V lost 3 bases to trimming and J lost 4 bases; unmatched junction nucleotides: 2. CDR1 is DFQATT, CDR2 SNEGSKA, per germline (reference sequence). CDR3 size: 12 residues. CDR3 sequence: CSASGRRETQYF. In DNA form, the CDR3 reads TGCAGTGCTAGCGGGAGGAGAGAGACCCAGTACTTC.

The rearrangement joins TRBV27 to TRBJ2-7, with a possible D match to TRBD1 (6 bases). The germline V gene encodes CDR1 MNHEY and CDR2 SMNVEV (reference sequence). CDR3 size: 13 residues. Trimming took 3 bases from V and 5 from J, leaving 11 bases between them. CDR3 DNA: TGTGCCAGCAGTTTTAGGGCAGGGGACGAGCAGTACTTC. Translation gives CASSFRAGDEQYF.

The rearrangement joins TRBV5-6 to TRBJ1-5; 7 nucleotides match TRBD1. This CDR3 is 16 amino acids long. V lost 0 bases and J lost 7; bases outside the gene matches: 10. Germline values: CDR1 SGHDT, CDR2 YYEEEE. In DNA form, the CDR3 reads TGTGCCAGCAGCTTGGGACAGGGTGGGCGATGGCAGCCCCAGCATTTT. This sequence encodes CASSLGQGGRWQPQHF.

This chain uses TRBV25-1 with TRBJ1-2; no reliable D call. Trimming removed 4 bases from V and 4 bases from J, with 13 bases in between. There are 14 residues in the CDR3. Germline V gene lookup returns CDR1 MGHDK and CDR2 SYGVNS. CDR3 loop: CASSARTVPYGYTF. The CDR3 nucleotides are TGTGCCAGCAGTGCACGGACGGTGCCCTATGGCTACACCTTC.